This record concerns one T cell receptor (beta chain) sequence. What it binds is not known. Researchers grouped second doses given at about 4 or about 12 weeks into one pool. The CDR3 has 13 residues. The junction had 5 bases not matched to a gene; V was cut back by 6 bases and J by 4 bases. Germline CDR1 and CDR2: SQVTM and ANQGSEA. The sample comes from a study of T cell responses to AZD1222 COVID-19 vaccine. Whole-study results and caveats: Baseline antibody screening turned up just a handful of seropositive AZD1222 recipients. Donors were mostly white British, more females; clonal diversity possibly underestimated. Without day 14 samples, only post-peak T cell repertoires were studied.

The method was immunoSEQ multiplex PCR; TCRdb's version includes in-frame clones alone and lacks a portion of them. The sample contains some 70,000 clones, 75% to 90% of which appear only once. The source of this sequence is an adult who received the AZD1222 COVID-19 vaccine. The source material was peripheral blood, sampled 28 days after the second AZD1222 dose. This chain connects TRBV29-1 to TRBJ2-7, with TRBD2 matching 11 bases. CDR3 bases: TGCAGCGTAGTCGGGACTAGCGGTTACGAGCAGTACTTC. It translates to CSVVGTSGYEQYF.